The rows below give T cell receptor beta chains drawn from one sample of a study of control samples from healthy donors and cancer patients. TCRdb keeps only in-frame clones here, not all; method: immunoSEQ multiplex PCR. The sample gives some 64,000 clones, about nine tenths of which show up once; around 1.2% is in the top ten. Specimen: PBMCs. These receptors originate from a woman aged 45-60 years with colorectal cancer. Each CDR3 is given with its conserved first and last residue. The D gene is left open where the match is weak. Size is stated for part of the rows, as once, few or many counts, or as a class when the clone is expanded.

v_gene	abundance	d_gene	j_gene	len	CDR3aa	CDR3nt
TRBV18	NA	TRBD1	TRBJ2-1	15	CASSPPSGQGNEQFF	TGTGCCAGCTCACCACCGTCGGGACAGGGCAATGAGCAGTTCTTC
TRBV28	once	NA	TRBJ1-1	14	CASSSPSGQTEAFF	TGTGCCAGCAGTTCCCCCTCGGGGCAGACTGAAGCTTTCTTT
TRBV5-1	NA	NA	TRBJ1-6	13	CASSLGASTPLHF	TGCGCCAGCAGCTTAGGGGCCTCGACACCCCTCCACTTT
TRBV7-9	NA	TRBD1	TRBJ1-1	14	CASSSGQGIPEAFF	TGTGCCAGCAGCTCGGGACAGGGTATACCTGAAGCTTTCTTT
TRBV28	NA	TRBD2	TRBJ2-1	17	CASYGTSGTPNYNEQFF	TGTGCCAGTTACGGGACTAGCGGGACCCCAAACTACAATGAGCAGTTCTTC
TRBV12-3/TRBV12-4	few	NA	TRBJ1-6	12	CASHRSNSPLHF	TGTGCCAGCCACAGGAGTAATTCACCCCTCCACTTT
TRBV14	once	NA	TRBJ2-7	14	CASSQPGTSYEQYF	TGTGCCAGCAGCCAACCCGGGACATCCTACGAGCAGTACTTC
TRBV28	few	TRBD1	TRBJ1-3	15	CASRSDRVPGNTIYF	TGTGCCAGCAGGTCAGACAGGGTGCCAGGAAACACCATATATTTT
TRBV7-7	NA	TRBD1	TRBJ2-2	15	CASSSGTGIPGELFF	TGTGCCAGCAGTTCCGGGACAGGGATTCCCGGGGAGCTGTTTTTT
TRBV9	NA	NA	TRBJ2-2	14	CASSVEGYSGELFF	TGTGCCAGCAGCGTAGAGGGATATTCCGGGGAGCTGTTTTTT
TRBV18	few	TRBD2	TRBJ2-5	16	CASSPRSGGAGETQYF	TGTGCCAGCTCACCCCGAAGCGGGGGGGCCGGGGAGACCCAGTACTTC
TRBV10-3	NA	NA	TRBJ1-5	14	CAISDRGAGQPQHF	TGTGCCATCAGTGATCGGGGGGCGGGACAGCCCCAGCATTTT
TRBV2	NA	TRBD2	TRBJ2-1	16	CASILGRRELGNEQFF	TGTGCCAGCATCTTAGGGAGGCGGGAGCTTGGGAATGAGCAGTTCTTC
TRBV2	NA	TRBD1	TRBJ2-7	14	CASSGTGGASEQYF	TGTGCCAGCAGTGGGACAGGGGGCGCTTCCGAGCAGTACTTC
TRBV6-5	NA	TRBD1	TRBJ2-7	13	CASSNPTGYEQYF	TGTGCCAGCAGTAACCCGACAGGGTACGAGCAGTACTTC
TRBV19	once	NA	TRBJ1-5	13	CASSTSRNQPQHF	TGTGCCAGTAGTACGAGCCGAAATCAGCCCCAGCATTTT
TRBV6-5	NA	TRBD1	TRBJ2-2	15	CASSKRDSDTGELFF	TGTGCCAGCAGTAAACGGGACAGTGACACCGGGGAGCTGTTTTTT
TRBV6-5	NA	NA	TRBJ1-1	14	CASSFLAANTEAFF	TGTGCCAGCAGTTTTCTCGCTGCGAACACTGAAGCTTTCTTT
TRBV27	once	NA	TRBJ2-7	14	CASKVFGTSYEQYF	TGTGCCAGCAAGGTGTTCGGAACCTCCTACGAGCAGTACTTC
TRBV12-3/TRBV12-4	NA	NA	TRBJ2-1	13	CASRLGGYNEQFF	TGTGCCAGCAGGTTGGGCGGCTACAATGAGCAGTTCTTC
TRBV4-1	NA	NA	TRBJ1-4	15	CASSQGALTNEKLFF	TGCGCCAGCAGCCAAGGTGCGCTAACTAATGAAAAACTGTTTTTT
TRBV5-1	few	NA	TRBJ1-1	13	CASSSLGVTEAFF	TGCGCCAGCAGCTCCTTGGGGGTTACTGAAGCTTTCTTT
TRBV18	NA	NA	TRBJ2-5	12	CASSPGPETQYF	TGTGCCAGCTCACCTGGCCCCGAGACCCAGTACTTC
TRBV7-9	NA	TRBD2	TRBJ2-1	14	CASSARGGYNEQFF	TGTGCCAGCAGCGCGCGCGGGGGCTACAATGAGCAGTTCTTC
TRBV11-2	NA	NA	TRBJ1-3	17	CASSLAGSQGSGNTIYF	TGTGCCAGCAGCTTAGCGGGTTCACAGGGCTCTGGAAACACCATATATTTT
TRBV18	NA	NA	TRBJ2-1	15	CASSPGTASYNEQFF	TGTGCCAGCTCACCTGGGACTGCATCCTACAATGAGCAGTTCTTC
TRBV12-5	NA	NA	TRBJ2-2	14	CASGFLGITGELFF	TGTGCTAGTGGTTTTCTGGGGATCACCGGGGAGCTGTTTTTT
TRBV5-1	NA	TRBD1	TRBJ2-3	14	CASSRGQGTDTQYF	TGCGCCAGCAGTAGGGGACAGGGGACAGATACGCAGTATTTT
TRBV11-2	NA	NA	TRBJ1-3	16	CASSNRGAPSGNTIYF	TGTGCCAGCAGCAATAGGGGGGCCCCCTCTGGAAACACCATATATTTT
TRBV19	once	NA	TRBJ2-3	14	CASTVGTNTDTQYF	TGTGCCAGTACAGTGGGGACGAACACAGATACGCAGTATTTT
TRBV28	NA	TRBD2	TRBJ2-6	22	CASRLTPVGLADVPPGANVLTF	TGTGCCAGCAGGCTTACCCCCGTTGGACTAGCGGACGTGCCCCCTGGGGCCAACGTCCTGACTTTC
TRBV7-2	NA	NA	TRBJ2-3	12	CASSLRWDTQYF	TGTGCCAGCAGCTTAAGGTGGGATACGCAGTATTTT
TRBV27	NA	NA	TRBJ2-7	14	CASSSPGREYEQYF	TGTGCCAGCAGTTCGCCGGGCAGGGAATACGAGCAGTACTTC
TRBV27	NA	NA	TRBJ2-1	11	CASSYFNEQFF	TGTGCCAGCAGTTACTTCAATGAGCAGTTCTTC
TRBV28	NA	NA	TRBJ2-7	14	CASRFIGRPYEQYF	TGTGCCAGCAGGTTCATCGGTCGTCCCTACGAGCAGTACTTC
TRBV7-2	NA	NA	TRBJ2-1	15	CASRLPGSQPPEQFF	TGTGCCAGCAGACTACCGGGATCCCAACCCCCCGAGCAGTTCTTC
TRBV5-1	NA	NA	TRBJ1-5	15	CASSLDPAPNQPQHF	TGCGCCAGCAGCTTGGATCCAGCCCCTAATCAGCCCCAGCATTTT
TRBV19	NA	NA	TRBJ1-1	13	CASSPHGDTEAFF	TGTGCCAGTAGCCCCCACGGGGACACTGAAGCTTTCTTT
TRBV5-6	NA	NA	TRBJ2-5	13	CASSLQGPETQYF	TGTGCCAGCAGCTTGCAGGGGCCAGAGACCCAGTACTTC
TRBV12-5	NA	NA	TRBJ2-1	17	CASGSVRGTSNYNEQFF	TGTGCTAGTGGTTCCGTCAGGGGTACTTCCAATTACAATGAGCAGTTCTTC
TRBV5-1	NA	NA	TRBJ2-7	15	CASSLVSSDHREQYF	TGCGCCAGCAGCTTGGTCTCTTCAGACCACCGGGAGCAGTACTTC
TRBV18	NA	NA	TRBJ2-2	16	CASSPPVTRDTGELFF	TGTGCCAGCTCACCACCGGTGACACGGGACACCGGGGAGCTGTTTTTT
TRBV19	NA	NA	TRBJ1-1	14	CASSILAPGTEAFF	TGTGCCAGTAGTATATTGGCCCCCGGGACTGAAGCTTTCTTT
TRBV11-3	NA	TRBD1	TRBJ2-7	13	CASSSDRVGEQYF	TGTGCCAGCAGCTCGGACAGGGTTGGCGAGCAGTACTTC
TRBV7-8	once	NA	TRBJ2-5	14	CASSLVDMRETQYF	TGTGCCAGCAGCTTGGTGGACATGAGGGAGACCCAGTACTTC
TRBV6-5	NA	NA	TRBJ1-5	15	CASKTALRGNQPQHF	TGTGCCAGCAAGACAGCCCTGAGGGGCAATCAGCCCCAGCATTTT
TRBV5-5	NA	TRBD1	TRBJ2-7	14	CASSFSQGAYEQYF	TGTGCCAGCAGCTTTAGTCAGGGGGCCTACGAGCAGTACTTC
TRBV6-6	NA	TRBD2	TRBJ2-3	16	CASSYSEGGPGDTQYF	TGTGCCAGCAGTTACTCGGAGGGAGGGCCTGGAGATACGCAGTATTTT
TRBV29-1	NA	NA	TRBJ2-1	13	CSVVTDPFNEQFF	TGCAGCGTTGTCACAGACCCTTTCAATGAGCAGTTCTTC
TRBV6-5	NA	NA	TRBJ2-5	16	CASSSPTGTSQETQYF	TGTGCCAGCAGTTCCCCGACAGGGACTTCCCAAGAGACCCAGTACTTC
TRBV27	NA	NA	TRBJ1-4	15	CASSPGTGKREKLFF	TGTGCCAGCAGTCCTGGGACGGGGAAGAGGGAAAAACTGTTTTTT
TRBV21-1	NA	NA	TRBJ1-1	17	CASSPPGQGWVVTEAFF	TGTGCCAGCAGCCCGCCGGGACAGGGCTGGGTCGTTACTGAAGCTTTCTTT
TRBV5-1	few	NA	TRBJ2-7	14	CASSLEMGVDEQYF	TGCGCCAGCAGCTTGGAGATGGGAGTGGACGAGCAGTACTTC
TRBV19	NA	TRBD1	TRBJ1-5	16	CASAKVWDRDNQPQHF	TGTGCCAGTGCTAAAGTTTGGGACAGGGACAATCAGCCCCAGCATTTT